A single sample is the source of the 23 T cell receptor beta chains below, sequenced in a study of cytomegalovirus exposure and HLA in healthy donors. PCR was performed using 60 Vbeta and 13 Jbeta primers. Using immunoSEQ multiplex PCR, the repertoire was profiled, and TCRdb retains in-frame clones only, with some absent. The profile shows roughly 130,000 clones, 74% of them singletons. The sequencing input was PBMCs. These receptors came from a woman between 50 and 59 years old in good health and CMV-seropositive.

This clone was detected a few times. This chain uses TRBV7-2 with TRBJ1-4, with D possibly matching TRBD1 (6 bases). The CDR3 is 14 residues long. CDR1 and CDR2 from the germline V gene are SGHTA and FQGNSA. Trimming cost V 5 bases and J 7 bases, with 14 bases left between them. CDR3 in DNA: TGTGCCAGCAGCCTCGCGAGGGGGAGTGAAAAACTGTTTTTT. This codes for CASSLARGSEKLFF.

On this clone: The junction departs from the called germline gene at one end, perhaps through a read error. The chain is built from TRBV7-9 and TRBJ2-3; TRBD2 matches 7 bases. The CDR3 sequence is 16 residues long. The germline CDR1 and CDR2 sequences are SEHNR and FQNEAQ (reference sequence). This CDR3 is CASSLLSAGFTDPQYF. Written as DNA, the CDR3 is TGTGCCAGCAGCCTACTCTCAGCGGGGTTCACAGATCCGCAGTATTTT.

J is TRBJ2-7 and V is TRBV10-3; 7 bases fit TRBD1. V was clipped by 3 bases and J by 1 base; unmatched bases: 3. CDR3 length: 14 amino acids. Per germline, CDR1 ENHRY and CDR2 SYGVKD. CDR3 bases: TGTGCCATCAGTGAAACGGGACAGTCCTACGAGCAGTACTTC. It specifies CAISETGQSYEQYF.

The rearrangement joins TRBV4-1 to TRBJ1-3; possible D gene TRBD1, 5 bases. V dropped 4 bases and J dropped 2 bases, with 15 bases sitting between them. This CDR3 spans 16 amino acids. CDR1 is MGHRA and CDR2 is YSYEKL in the germline V gene. CDR3 amino acids: CASSPPGSGAGNTIYF. In DNA form, the CDR3 reads TGCGCCAGCAGCCCCCCAGGATCGGGGGCTGGAAACACCATATATTTT.

This CDR3 is CASSLAGAGGGDTQYF. In DNA form, the CDR3 reads TGCGCCAGCAGCTTGGCCGGGGCAGGGGGCGGTGATACGCAGTATTTT. The gene calls are TRBV5-1 and TRBJ2-3, with 8 nucleotides matching TRBD1. The CDR3 sequence is 16 residues long. The V and J ends lost 0 bases and 6 bases, in that order; junction bases with no gene match: 9. Germline CDR1 and CDR2: SGHRS and YFSETQ.

The chain recombines TRBV18 with TRBJ2-1, with D possibly being TRBD1 (5 bases). Looked up from germline, CDR1 is KGHSH and CDR2 is LQKENI. The V gene lost 5 bases and the J gene lost 9 bases, with 17 bases spanning the gap. The CDR3 runs 14 residues. CDR3 sequence reads: CASSTGQRRGEQFF. The CDR3 bases are TGTGCCAGCTCAACGGGCCAGAGAAGGGGTGAGCAGTTCTTC.

The chain carries TRBV5-6 and TRBJ1-1; TRBD1 might be the D (6 bases). The germline V gene has CDR1 SGHDT and CDR2 YYEEEE. The CDR3 extends over 16 amino acids. The V and J ends lost 0 bases and 5 bases respectively, with 17 bases between them. CDR3 amino acids: CASSLAPGVLGTEAFF. CDR3 bases: TGTGCCAGCAGCTTGGCTCCAGGGGTCTTAGGAACTGAAGCTTTCTTT.

The chain combines TRBV20-1 with TRBJ1-1, with D perhaps matching TRBD1 (6 bases). This CDR3 spans 11 amino acids. Trimming removed 3 bases at V and 8 bases at J, with 10 bases between. Germline values: CDR1 DFQATT, CDR2 SNEGSKA (reference sequence). CDR3 amino acids: CSARGTGEAFF. CDR3 bases: TGCAGTGCTAGGGGAACAGGGGAAGCTTTCTTT.

The rearrangement links TRBV2 to TRBJ2-2, with no clear D. From germline, CDR1 is SNHLY and CDR2 FYNNEI. V dropped 6 bases and J dropped 0 bases, with 8 bases sitting between them. The CDR3 consists of 14 residues. The DNA of the CDR3 is TGTGCCAGCAGAATTGCGGCGAACACCGGGGAGCTGTTTTTT. Its translation: CASRIAANTGELFF.

This chain joins TRBV12-5 and TRBJ2-5; 10 positions agree with TRBD2. From germline, CDR1 is LGHNT and CDR2 FRNRAP. Germline trimming cut 6 bases from V and 1 base from J; bases unmatched to any gene: 5. There are 15 residues in the CDR3. The CDR3 DNA is TGTGCTAGTGGCCGACTAGCGGGTACCCAAGAGACCCAGTACTTC. Its translation: CASGRLAGTQETQYF.

This chain connects TRBV18 to TRBJ1-1; 7 nucleotides line up with TRBD1. CDR1 and CDR2 (germline): KGHSH, LQKENI. CDR3 length equals 15 residues. J lost 1 base, V lost 6 bases, and 8 bases had no gene match. The CDR3 DNA reads as TGTGCCAGCTCCGAGTGGGGACAGTCGAACACTGAAGCTTTCTTT. It encodes CASSEWGQSNTEAFF.

This clone was counted a few times. The V call is TRBV2, the J call TRBJ1-4; D possibly corresponds to TRBD1 (5 bases). This CDR3 is built from 14 residues. With 7 bases removed from V and 14 bases from J, the gap between germline ends came to 23 bases. Germline loops: CDR1 SNHLY, CDR2 FYNNEI. The CDR3 bases are TGTGCCAGCAACCGGGACTCGGCCGAGGAGAGGCTGTTTTTT. This encodes CASNRDSAEERLFF.

The chain combines TRBV5-4 with TRBJ2-2; 11 bases align to TRBD2. V lost 2 bases and J lost 5; bases outside the gene matches: 2. Germline-derived CDR1 and CDR2 are SGHNT and YYREEE (reference sequence). The CDR3 is 15 amino acids. DNA of the CDR3: TGTGCCAGCAGCTTACCTAGCGGGGGGACCGGGGAGCTGTTTTTT. Amino acids: CASSLPSGGTGELFF.

This clone was detected only once. The chain combines TRBV11-3 with TRBJ2-5, with 10 bases matching TRBD2. The CDR3 has 16 amino acids. Trimming cost V 8 bases and J 2 bases; bases outside gene matches: 11. Germline CDR1 SGHNT, CDR2 YENEEA. This CDR3 reads CASSAGTSAIQETQYF. The CDR3 nucleotides read TGTGCCAGCTCAGCGGGGACTAGCGCTATACAAGAGACCCAGTACTTC.

The sample holds a few counts of this clone. The chain is built from TRBV5-1 and TRBJ1-2, with 7 bases matching TRBD1. The CDR3 consists of 14 residues. Germline V gene lookup returns CDR1 SGHRS and CDR2 YFSETQ. The V segment lost 4 bases and the J segment 0 bases; nucleotides outside the gene matches: 3. This chain's CDR3 is CASSLGTANYGYTF. The DNA for the CDR3 is TGCGCCAGCAGCCTTGGGACAGCTAACTATGGCTACACCTTC.

The rearrangement links TRBV5-1 to TRBJ2-5; 11 bases match TRBD2. CDR3 length: 16 amino acids. Germline CDR1 is SGHRS and CDR2 is YFSETQ. V dropped 3 bases and J dropped 4; count of bases not matched to a gene: 8. In DNA form, the CDR3 reads TGCGCCAGCAGCTCGGGACTAGCGGCGAGGGGAGAGACCCAGTACTTC. Protein: CASSSGLAARGETQYF.

The rearrangement uses TRBV11-2 and TRBJ2-7, with TRBD1 matching 11 bases. Germline V gene lookup returns CDR1 SGHAT and CDR2 FQNNGV. Losses at the gene ends were 3 bases for V and 1 base for J; bases not matched to a gene: 2. The CDR3 consists of 15 residues. The CDR3 DNA is TGTGCCAGCAGCTTGGGGACAGGGGGTTCCTACGAGCAGTACTTC. Amino acid sequence: CASSLGTGGSYEQYF.

The rearrangement uses TRBV7-2 and TRBJ1-1; the D is unclear. The CDR3 runs to 14 residues. CDR1 and CDR2 from the germline V gene are SGHTA and FQGNSA. With 0 bases removed from V and 1 base from J, the gap between germline ends came to 6 bases. CDR3 coding DNA: TGTGCCAGCAGCTTAGCGGCAGGGAACACTGAAGCTTTCTTT. Its translation: CASSLAAGNTEAFF.

Details on this clone: Germline is not matched at one junction end, which may reflect a read error. The V gene is TRBV2, the J gene TRBJ2-7; possibly TRBD1 for D (6 bases). The CDR3 extends over 11 amino acids. Looked up from germline, CDR1 is SNHLY and CDR2 is FYNNEI. The CDR3 loop is CASRDDRMVHF. The CDR3 nucleotides read TGTGCCAGCAGAGACGACAGGATGGTGCACTTC.

This chain connects TRBV5-6 to TRBJ2-7, with D possibly TRBD2 on 6 matching bases. V gave up 6 bases and J gave up 4 bases, with 17 bases separating them. Germline CDR1 is SGHDT and CDR2 is YYEEEE. The CDR3 totals 14 residues. The CDR3 sequence is CASNLRTISYEQYF. CDR3 nucleotides: TGTGCCAGCAACTTACGGACTATTTCGTACGAGCAGTACTTC.

CDR3 coding DNA: TGCGCCAGCAGCCAAGAGGCGGCGGGAGCAGAGACCCAGTACTTC. As protein: CASSQEAAGAETQYF. The genes are TRBV4-1 and TRBJ2-5; 7 bases fit TRBD2. CDR1 and CDR2 from the germline V gene are MGHRA and YSYEKL. CDR3 length: 15 residues. V shed 0 bases, J shed 4 bases, and the junction held 5 bases outside the gene matches.

This chain connects TRBV11-2 to TRBJ1-4, with TRBD1 as a possible D gene (5 bases). Trimming cost V 3 bases and J 2 bases, with 10 bases left between them. Germline CDR1 and CDR2: SGHAT and FQNNGV. The CDR3 spans 15 residues. The CDR3 loop is CASSFSGFTNEKLFF. The CDR3 DNA sequence: TGTGCCAGCAGCTTCTCAGGGTTTACTAATGAAAAACTGTTTTTT.

V and J are TRBV30 and TRBJ1-6; 7 nucleotides line up with TRBD1. This CDR3 is built from 15 residues. The ends lost 2 bases at V and 7 bases at J; junction bases unmatched: 8. Germline CDR1 reads GTSNPN; CDR2 reads SVGIG (reference sequence). The CDR3 coding sequence is TGTGCCTGGAGTCCGCGACAGGGTTGGAATTCACCCCTCCACTTT. The encoded protein is CAWSPRQGWNSPLHF.